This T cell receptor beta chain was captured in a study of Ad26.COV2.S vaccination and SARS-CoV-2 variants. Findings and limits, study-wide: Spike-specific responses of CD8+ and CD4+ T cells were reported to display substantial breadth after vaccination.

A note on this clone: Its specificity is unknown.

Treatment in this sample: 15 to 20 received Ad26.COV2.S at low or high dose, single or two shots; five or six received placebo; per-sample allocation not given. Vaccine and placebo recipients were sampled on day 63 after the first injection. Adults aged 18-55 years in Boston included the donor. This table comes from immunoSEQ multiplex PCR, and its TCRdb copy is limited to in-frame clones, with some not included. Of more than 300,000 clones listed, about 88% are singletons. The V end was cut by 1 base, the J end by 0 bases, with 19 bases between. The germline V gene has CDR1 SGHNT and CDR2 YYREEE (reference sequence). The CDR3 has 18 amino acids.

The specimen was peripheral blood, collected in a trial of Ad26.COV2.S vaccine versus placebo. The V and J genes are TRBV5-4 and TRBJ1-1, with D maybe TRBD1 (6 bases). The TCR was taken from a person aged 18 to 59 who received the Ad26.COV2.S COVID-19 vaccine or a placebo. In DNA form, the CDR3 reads TGTGCCAGCAGCTTGTATCGGGGTTCGGGGGCCATGAACACTGAAGCTTTCTTT. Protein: CASSLYRGSGAMNTEAFF.